The clone carrying this T cell receptor (beta chain) was counted a few times. V was clipped by 2 bases and J by 2 bases, with 13 bases between them. This CDR3 has 15 residues. Germline V gene lookup returns CDR1 SGHKS and CDR2 YYEKEE (reference sequence). The data were taken from a study of blood T cell repertoires in COVID-19. Original analysis: How many nucleated cells were present was estimated from reference gene primer amplification. TCRdb's copy holds only in-frame clones and misses some; the assay was immunoSEQ multiplex PCR. The V and J calls and the clone size are those of that table, but D and trimming were determined from the DNA. The table has approximately 210,000 clones, around 85% seen once.

Sequencing was performed on peripheral blood. The TCR originated in a woman aged 70-85 years with acute or convalescent COVID-19. The V and J genes are TRBV5-5 and TRBJ1-1; TRBD1 might be the D (6 bases). The CDR3 bases are TGTGCCAGCAGCTTCACGCCAGGGGCCAACACTGAAGCTTTCTTT. Translating gives CASSFTPGANTEAFF.